The 5 T cell receptor beta chains in this list originate from one sample, sequenced in a study of CD8+ T cells in alopecia areata (dated by TCRdb to between 2017 and 2018). Library construction relied on the immunoSEQ multiplex PCR assay. RNA was extracted from all samples and reverse transcribed into cDNA, which served as template for TCR sequencing. TCRdb carries this immuneACCESS record with in-frame sequences only. Its versions omit some clonotypes, under half of them owing to an unresolved V gene in the studies checked, with the rest unexplained. The data for this sample show approximately 300,000 clones, each detected more than once. The ten largest clones take up about 1.2% of the sample. Cells from mouse cutaneous lymph nodes were pooled, stained for CD4, CD8alpha, NKG2D, NKG2ACE and other markers, and then sorted on a BD Influx. Sequencing was carried out using CD4+ T cells sorted from a lymph node. The receptors derive from a C3H/HeJ mouse with alopecia areata. In terms of MHC, this strain is H2-k.

In regard to this clone: Gene names denote mouse genes. The read terminates 3 residues before the CDR3 end, so the remaining end is supplied by the germline J gene. The V call is TRBV13-1, the J call TRBJ1-6, with D unclear. TRBJ1-6 is marked as an open reading frame, function uncertain. Trimming took 1 base from V and 3 from J, leaving 5 bases between them. The germline V gene encodes CDR1 NSHNY and CDR2 SYGAGN. CDR3 length: 14 amino acids. Incomplete CDR3 DNA: TGTGCCAGCAGTGATACAGTCTATAATTCGCCC. Residues: CASSDTVYNSP. The CDR3 reads in full as CASSDTVYNSPLYF.

A few counts support this clone. Gene labels here are mouse ones. Additional DNA sequences in this sample encode the identical CDR3. The part of the CDR3 DNA that was read is TGCACCTGCAGTGCAGGTCAGGGGGCAAACACA. The encoded protein is CTCSAGQGANT. The CDR3 in its entirety is CTCSAGQGANTEVFF. The rearrangement uses TRBV1 and TRBJ1-1, with TRBD1 identical over 7 bases. The CDR3 end is not reached by the read, which stops 4 residues before it; the germline J gene fills it in. The CDR3 extends over 15 amino acids. Looked up from germline, CDR1 is NSQYPW and CDR2 is LRSPGD (reference sequence). Trimming cost V 1 base and J 0 bases; bases outside gene matches: 2. Using reference TRBV1 and TRBJ1-1 for the parts outside the CDR3, the full variable domain is VTLLEQNPRWRLVPRGQAVNLRCILKNSQYPWMSWYQQDLQKQLQWLFTLRSPGDKEVKSLPGADYLATRVTDTELRLQVANMSQGRTLYCTCSAGQGANTEVFFGKGTRLTVV.

This clone showed up just a few times. Each gene name is a mouse one. The read gets to within 3 residues of the CDR3 end, and the germline J gene fills in the rest. V and J are TRBV13-1 and TRBJ1-6, with D unresolved. TRBJ1-6 is filed as an ORF, its function uncertain. The germline V gene encodes CDR1 NSHNY and CDR2 SYGAGN. The CDR3 is made up of 12 amino acids. Here the CDR3 reads CASSDVGFPLYF. The part of the CDR3 DNA that was read is TGTGCCAGCAGTGATGTGGGGTTCCCC.

As for this clone: Mouse names are used for the genes. The CDR3 is cut off 4 residues early in the read; its end comes from the germline J gene. V and J are TRBV13-1 and TRBJ2-2; 10 bases are a match to TRBD1. The CDR3 runs to 16 residues. Germline-derived CDR1 and CDR2 are NSHNY and SYGAGN. V lost 0 bases, J lost 1 base, and 0 bases stayed unmatched. The covered CDR3 bases are TGTGCCAGCAGTGATGGGGACAGGGGAAACACCGGG. Amino acids: CASSDGDRGNTG. The whole CDR3 sequence reads CASSDGDRGNTGQLYF.

With regard to this clone: These gene names are mouse names. The sample contains more than one DNA sequence encoding this CDR3. CDR3 loop: CTCSADGGRAEQFF. The CDR3 bases that were read are TGCACCTGCAGTGCAGATGGGGGGAGGGCT. The genes are TRBV1 and TRBJ2-1; TRBD2 matches 7 bases. The read finishes 4 residues shy of the CDR3 end, and the germline J gene is used to complete it. Germline V gene data show CDR1 as NSQYPW and CDR2 as LRSPGD (reference sequence). This CDR3 comprises 14 residues. Full variable domain (outside the CDR3, taken from reference TRBV1 and TRBJ2-1): VTLLEQNPRWRLVPRGQAVNLRCILKNSQYPWMSWYQQDLQKQLQWLFTLRSPGDKEVKSLPGADYLATRVTDTELRLQVANMSQGRTLYCTCSADGGRAEQFFGPGTRLTVL.